These 17 T cell receptor beta chains were all obtained from the same sample, sequenced in a study of cytomegalovirus exposure and HLA in healthy donors. PCR used 60 Vbeta primers and 13 Jbeta primers. Measured with immunoSEQ multiplex PCR; TCRdb has only the in-frame clones, and not every one. The sample consists of about 140,000 clones, approximately 78% of them appearing once. Sequencing was performed on PBMCs. Every receptor here comes from a man younger than 30 in good health and CMV-seropositive.

The chain carries TRBV6-1 and TRBJ2-5; 11 bases agree with TRBD2. Per the germline V gene, CDR1 is MNHNS and CDR2 is SASEGT. The CDR3 length is 15 residues. V dropped 2 bases and J dropped 5; count of bases not matched to a gene: 4. CDR3 protein: CASSELAGGGETQYF. The CDR3 nucleotides are TGTGCCAGCAGTGAACTAGCGGGAGGCGGGGAGACCCAGTACTTC.

The chain combines TRBV29-1 with TRBJ1-1, with a possible D match to TRBD1 (6 bases). Trimming removed 5 bases at V and 1 base at J, with 14 bases between. CDR1 SQVTM and CDR2 ANQGSEA come from the germline V gene. The CDR3 sequence is 14 residues long. The CDR3 coding sequence is TGCAGCGTTCGACAGGTTCTCTCGAACACTGAAGCTTTCTTT. As protein: CSVRQVLSNTEAFF.

The genes are TRBV7-6 and TRBJ2-1; D unresolved. The germline V gene has CDR1 SGHVS and CDR2 FNYEAQ. Trimming shortened V by 4 bases and J by 1 base, and 11 bases separated the two germline ends. The CDR3 extends over 15 amino acids. CDR3 loop: CASSSGAISYNEQFF. In DNA, the CDR3 is TGTGCCAGCAGCTCCGGAGCTATTTCCTACAATGAGCAGTTCTTC. Full variable domain (missing parts from reference TRBV7-6 and TRBJ2-1): GAGVSQSPRYKVTKRGQDVALRCDPISGHVSLYWYRQALGQGPEFLTYFNYEAQQDKSGLPNDRFSAERPEGSISTLTIQRTEQRDSAMYRCASSSGAISYNEQFFGPGTRLTVL.

The chain uses TRBV19 and TRBJ1-1; tentatively, D is TRBD1 (5 bases). Trimming took 5 bases from V and 3 from J, leaving 16 bases between them. The CDR3 contains 15 residues. CDR1 and CDR2 from the germline V gene are LNHDA and SQIVND (reference sequence). CDR3 in amino acids: CASSAPWGLDTEAFF. The CDR3 coding sequence is TGTGCCAGTAGTGCTCCCTGGGGCTTGGACACTGAAGCTTTCTTT. The variable domain in full, completed from reference TRBV19 and TRBJ1-1, reads DGGITQSPKYLFRKEGQNVTLSCEQNLNHDAMYWYRQDPGQGLRLIYYSQIVNDFQKGDIAEGYSVSREKKESFPLTVTSAQKNPTAFYLCASSAPWGLDTEAFFGQGTRLTVV.

The chain links TRBV6-1 to TRBJ1-1; D is possibly TRBD1 (5 bases). The CDR3 covers 13 residues. Germline CDR1 MNHNS, CDR2 SASEGT. V gave up 3 bases and J gave up 11 bases, with 16 bases separating them. The CDR3 sequence: CASSDSGVGRAFF. The CDR3 DNA reads TGTGCCAGCAGTGATTCGGGGGTGGGGAGGGCTTTCTTT.

V and J are TRBV6-5 and TRBJ2-7; 13 bases are a match to TRBD2. From germline, CDR1 is MNHEY and CDR2 SVGAGI. The CDR3 has 15 amino acids. J gave up 1 base and V 6 bases, and 3 bases lay outside the gene matches. The CDR3 sequence is CASRETSGRSYEQYF. CDR3 bases: TGTGCCAGCAGGGAGACTAGCGGGAGGTCCTACGAGCAGTACTTC.

The V gene is TRBV29-1, the J gene TRBJ1-2; tentative D call: TRBD1 (5 bases). Between the trimmed V and J ends, which lost 1 base and 0 bases, there was a span of 15 bases. The CDR3 is 16 residues long. Germline V CDR1 and CDR2: SQVTM, ANQGSEA. The CDR3 region has the DNA TGCAGCGTTGAAGGCCGGGGGTCCACCTCTAACTATGGCTACACCTTC. It encodes CSVEGRGSTSNYGYTF.

The V gene is TRBV7-9, the J gene TRBJ1-1, with 7 bases matching TRBD1. CDR3 length: 13 amino acids. Unmatched junction bases numbered 10, after V lost 5 bases and J lost 10 bases. In germline, CDR1 is SEHNR, CDR2 FQNEAQ (reference sequence). Here the CDR3 reads CASSVGGGGGAFF. CDR3 sequence (DNA): TGTGCCAGCAGCGTTGGAGGAGGGGGCGGAGCTTTCTTT.

This sequence joins TRBV28 and TRBJ2-7; D gene unclear. Germline CDR1 and CDR2: MDHEN and SYDVKM. The V gene lost 3 bases and the J gene lost 3 bases, with 3 bases spanning the gap. The CDR3 length is 11 residues. Written as DNA, the CDR3 is TGTGCCAGCAGTTTCGGCTACGAGCAGTACTTC. Encoded protein: CASSFGYEQYF.

This chain links TRBV6-1 with TRBJ1-5; D gene unclear. The CDR3 runs to 14 residues. The V and J ends lost 11 bases and 11 bases respectively, with 25 bases between them. Germline V CDR1 and CDR2: MNHNS, SASEGT. The CDR3 region is CASSRSSRELAQHF. CDR3 DNA sequence: TGTGCCTCGAGCCGGTCTTCAAGGGAGTTAGCCCAGCATTTT.

The chain couples TRBV7-9 to TRBJ1-1; perhaps TRBD1 as D (6 bases). The CDR3 has 14 amino acids. V dropped 1 base and J dropped 1 base, with 7 bases sitting between them. The germline V gene has CDR1 SEHNR and CDR2 FQNEAQ (reference sequence). The CDR3 loop reads CASSLGTENTEAFF. CDR3 in DNA: TGTGCCAGCAGCTTAGGGACAGAGAACACTGAAGCTTTCTTT.

The V and J genes are TRBV29-1 and TRBJ1-4, with 9 bases fitting TRBD1. V lost 6 bases, J lost 11 bases, and 13 bases stayed unmatched. There are 14 residues in the CDR3. Germline CDR1 SQVTM, CDR2 ANQGSEA. CDR3 bases: TGCAGCGTGGCTTTCGACAGGGGGATGAGGAAACTGTTTTTT. It translates to CSVAFDRGMRKLFF.

On this clone itself: The junction and the germline gene differ at one end; a read error may be behind it. J is TRBJ2-5 and V is TRBV7-7; TRBD1 aligns across 9 bases. This CDR3 has 15 amino acids. Germline V gives CDR1 SSHAT, CDR2 FNYEAQ (reference sequence). The CDR3 sequence is CASSFTGQGSETQYF. The CDR3 nucleotides are TGTGCTAGCAGCTTTACGGGACAGGGATCAGAGACCCAGTACTTC.

J is TRBJ1-1 and V is TRBV19, with D perhaps TRBD1 (6 bases). Germline V CDR1 and CDR2: LNHDA, SQIVND (reference sequence). The CDR3 sequence is 12 residues long. Trimming cost V 8 bases and J 5 bases, with 12 bases left between them. The CDR3 here is CASRGGGTEAFF. CDR3 DNA sequence: TGTGCCAGTCGGGGGGGCGGTACTGAAGCTTTCTTT.

The chain combines TRBV7-9 with TRBJ1-1, with D possibly TRBD1 on 6 matching bases. This CDR3 contains 15 residues. V was clipped by 0 bases and J by 0 bases, with 8 bases between them. Germline V gives CDR1 SEHNR, CDR2 FQNEAQ (reference sequence). The CDR3: CASSLARTVNTEAFF. The CDR3 coding sequence is TGTGCCAGCAGCTTAGCGAGGACAGTGAACACTGAAGCTTTCTTT. Full variable domain (outside the CDR3, taken from reference TRBV7-9 and TRBJ1-1): DTGVSQNPRHKITKRGQNVTFRCDPISEHNRLYWYRQTLGQGPEFLTYFQNEAQLEKSRLLSDRFSAERPKGSFSTLEIQRTEQGDSAMYLCASSLARTVNTEAFFGQGTRLTVV.

The chain has TRBV7-2 and TRBJ2-1; 9 bases are a match to TRBD2. V lost 4 bases and J lost 4; bases outside the gene matches: 5. This CDR3 comprises 15 residues. The germline V gene has CDR1 SGHTA and CDR2 FQGNSA. The CDR3 loop reads CASSYGLASYNEQFF. The CDR3 DNA sequence: TGTGCCAGCAGCTATGGACTAGCGTCATACAATGAGCAGTTCTTC.

CDR3 in amino acids: CASSFLGGLYEQYF. The CDR3 DNA is TGTGCCAGCAGCTTCTTGGGAGGCCTCTACGAGCAGTACTTC. The J gene is TRBJ2-7, the V gene TRBV11-2, with a tentative D call TRBD2 (6 bases). Germline lookup yields CDR1 SGHAT and CDR2 FQNNGV. The CDR3 consists of 14 residues. With 3 bases removed from V and 3 bases from J, the gap between germline ends came to 12 bases.